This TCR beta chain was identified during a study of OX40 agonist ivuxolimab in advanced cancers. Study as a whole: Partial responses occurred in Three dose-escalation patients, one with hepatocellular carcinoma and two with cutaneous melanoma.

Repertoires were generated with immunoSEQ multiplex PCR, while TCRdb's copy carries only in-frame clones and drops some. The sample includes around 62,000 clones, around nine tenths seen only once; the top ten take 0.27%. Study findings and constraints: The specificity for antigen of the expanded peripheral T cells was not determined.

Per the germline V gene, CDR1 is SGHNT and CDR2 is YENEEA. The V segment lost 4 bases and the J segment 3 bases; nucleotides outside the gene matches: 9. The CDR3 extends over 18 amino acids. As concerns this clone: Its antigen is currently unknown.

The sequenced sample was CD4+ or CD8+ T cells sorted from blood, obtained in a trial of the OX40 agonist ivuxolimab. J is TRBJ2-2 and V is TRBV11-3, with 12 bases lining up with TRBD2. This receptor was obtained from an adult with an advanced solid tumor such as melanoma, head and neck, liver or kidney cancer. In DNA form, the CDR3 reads TGTGCCAGCAGCTCTAGACTAGCGGGAGTACTGTACACCGGGGAGCTGTTTTTT. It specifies CASSSRLAGVLYTGELFF.